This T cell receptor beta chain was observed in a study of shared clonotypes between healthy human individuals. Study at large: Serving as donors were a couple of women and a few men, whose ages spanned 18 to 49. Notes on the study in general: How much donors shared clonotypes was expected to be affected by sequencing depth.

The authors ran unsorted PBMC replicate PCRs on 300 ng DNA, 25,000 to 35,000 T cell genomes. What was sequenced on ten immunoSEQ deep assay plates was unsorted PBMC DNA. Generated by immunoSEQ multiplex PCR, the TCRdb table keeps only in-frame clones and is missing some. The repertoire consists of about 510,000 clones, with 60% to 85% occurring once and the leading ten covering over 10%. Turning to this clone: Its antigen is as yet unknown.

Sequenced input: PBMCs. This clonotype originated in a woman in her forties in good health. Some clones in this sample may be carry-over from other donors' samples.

As DNA, the CDR3 is TGTGCCAGCAGCCCAGTCGGGGGGAGGGCCATTGCTGAGCAGTTCTTC. Amino acid sequence: CASSPVGGRAIAEQFF. The J gene is TRBJ2-1, the V gene TRBV7-9; TRBD2 aligns across 7 bases. The V segment lost 5 bases and the J segment 9 bases; nucleotides outside the gene matches: 16. CDR3 length: 16 residues. Germline assignment: CDR1 SEHNR and CDR2 FQNEAQ (reference sequence).